This T cell receptor (beta chain) was sequenced for a study of shared clonotypes between healthy human individuals. Findings and caveats of the study: The study sampled only blood, and tissue repertoires likely differ. Around 4.7% was the fraction of naive CD4 clonotypes found shared across four donors.

This clone was recorded only once. Its antigen is not identified. All donors were healthy HIV-negative adults lacking recent acute infections or vaccinations. From CD4+ cells came CD45RA+ naive and CD45RA-negative memory subsets. Germline V gene sequence: CDR1 SEHNR, CDR2 FQNEAQ (reference sequence). The CDR3 has 16 amino acids. Unmatched junction bases numbered 15, after V lost 5 bases and J lost 6 bases. Libraries were prepared by immunoSEQ multiplex PCR; TCRdb keeps only in-frame clonotypes and omits some of them. The profile shows fewer than 1.4 million clones, more than 75% of them singletons. This sequence was found in a man aged 18 to 30 in good health. Some clones in this sample may be carry-over from other donors' samples. The sample was memory CD4+ T cells from PBMCs. Subset indicated: CD45RA-negative fraction. The chain employs TRBV7-9 and TRBJ2-7, with TRBD2 matching 8 bases. CDR3 bases: TGTGCCAGCAGCCGACGGACTAGCAGGGGACTGCGCGAGCAGTACTTC. Translated, it gives CASSRRTSRGLREQYF.